One sample yielded the 28 T cell receptor beta chains listed below, sequenced in a study of blood T cell repertoires in COVID-19. TCRdb's copy holds only in-frame clones and misses some; the assay was immunoSEQ multiplex PCR. The sample holds 65,000 to 80,000 clones, roughly 90% seen once. The material sequenced was peripheral blood. Source of these receptors: a human donor in a cohort sampled during active COVID-19.

This rearrangement joins TRBV2 to TRBJ2-5, with 7 bases identical to TRBD1. V trimming: 4 bases; J trimming: 0 bases; junction bases outside the gene matches: 5. The CDR3 length is 15 residues. Per germline, CDR1 SNHLY and CDR2 FYNNEI. CDR3 nucleotides: TGTGCCAGCAGTGCTGGGACAGCGTACCAAGAGACCCAGTACTTC. Its protein product is CASSAGTAYQETQYF.

At least ten counts were recorded for this clone. This chain uses TRBV6-6 with TRBJ2-1; a possible D gene is TRBD2 (6 bases). This CDR3 region has 18 residues. The V and J ends lost 5 bases and 5 bases respectively, with 25 bases between them. Germline V gene lookup returns CDR1 MNHNY and CDR2 SVGAGI (reference sequence). Here the CDR3 reads CASSLFGQRASRDNEQFF. As DNA, the CDR3 is TGTGCCAGCAGTCTCTTCGGTCAGCGGGCTAGTCGAGACAATGAGCAGTTCTTC.

This clone was seen more than once but under ten times. The chain uses TRBV9 and TRBJ1-2, with 9 bases lining up with TRBD1. After removal of 3 bases from V and 5 bases from J, the junction contained 8 bases not matched to a gene. Germline CDR1 and CDR2: SGDLS and YYNGEE. The CDR3 covers 15 residues. The CDR3 sequence: CASSGGSGTGYGYTF. The CDR3 nucleotides are TGTGCCAGCAGCGGTGGGTCCGGGACAGGGTATGGCTACACCTTC.

The chain joins TRBV23-1 to TRBJ1-4; TRBD1 is a possible D gene (5 bases). TRBV23-1 is labeled an ORF, and its function is uncertain. The CDR3 extends over 13 amino acids. V lost 6 bases and J lost 8, with 13 bases in between. CDR3 in amino acids: CASSGGEREKLFF. CDR3 bases: TGCGCCAGCAGCGGAGGGGAACGGGAAAAACTGTTTTTT.

The V call is TRBV10-3, the J call TRBJ2-7; TRBD1 aligns across 8 bases. The CDR3 is 15 residues long. Germline lookup yields CDR1 ENHRY and CDR2 SYGVKD. V was clipped by 4 bases and J by 8 bases; unmatched bases: 13. Here the CDR3 DNA reads TGTGCCATCAGTGCAGGGGGCGGGCCCCAGGGAAAGCAGTACTTC. This sequence encodes CAISAGGGPQGKQYF.

The chain combines TRBV4-3 with TRBJ2-1, with 10 bases aligning to TRBD2. The CDR3 is 16 residues long. The trim removed 0 bases at V and 8 bases at J, leaving 7 bases unmatched. CDR1 is LGHNA and CDR2 is YSLEER in the germline V gene. The CDR3 is CASSQEASGSSHEQFF. The CDR3 region has the DNA TGCGCCAGCAGCCAAGAGGCTAGCGGGAGTTCCCATGAGCAGTTCTTC.

This clone was recorded once. The chain combines TRBV20-1 with TRBJ1-1, with unresolved D. Trimming removed 5 bases from V and 3 bases from J, with 7 bases in between. CDR1 and CDR2 from the germline V gene are DFQATT and SNEGSKA (reference sequence). There are 11 residues in the CDR3. CDR3 DNA sequence: TGCAGTGCTTGGAGGGACACTGAAGCTTTCTTT. Translation: CSAWRDTEAFF.

This chain uses TRBV7-2 with TRBJ2-3, with 11 bases lining up with TRBD2. In germline, CDR1 is SGHTA, CDR2 FQGNSA. This CDR3 is built from 17 residues. Trimming cost V 0 bases and J 2 bases; bases outside gene matches: 4. DNA for the CDR3: TGTGCCAGCAGCTTAGCGCAGACTAGCGGGGACACAGATACGCAGTATTTT. Amino acid sequence: CASSLAQTSGDTDTQYF.

This clone appeared once. The V call is TRBV6-6, the J call TRBJ2-7; 10 bases map to TRBD2. V trimming: 6 bases; J trimming: 1 base; junction bases outside the gene matches: 12. The CDR3 sequence is 17 residues long. Germline V gives CDR1 MNHNY, CDR2 SVGAGI (reference sequence). The CDR3 loop reads CASSRASGTSASYEQYF. CDR3 sequence (DNA): TGTGCCAGCAGCCGAGCGTCCGGGACTAGCGCTTCCTACGAGCAGTACTTC.

The rearrangement joins TRBV11-1 to TRBJ2-5, with D perhaps TRBD2 (6 bases). V shed 1 base and J shed 0 bases, with 12 bases lying between them. The CDR3 extends over 16 amino acids. The germline V gene has CDR1 SGHAT and CDR2 FQDESV (reference sequence). The CDR3 sequence is CASSLGGTEYQETQYF. The CDR3 bases are TGTGCCAGCAGCTTAGGGGGGACTGAGTACCAAGAGACCCAGTACTTC.

This clone has more than one count but fewer than ten. The chain has TRBV5-5 and TRBJ2-7; TRBD2 matches at 11 bases. Germline CDR1 is SGHKS and CDR2 is YYEKEE (reference sequence). V was clipped by 3 bases and J by 3 bases; unmatched bases: 8. CDR3 length: 16 amino acids. CDR3 sequence: CASSSGLAVGIYEQYF. In nucleotides, the CDR3 is TGTGCCAGCAGCTCGGGACTAGCGGTAGGAATCTACGAGCAGTACTTC. The full variable domain, with the rest looked up from reference TRBV5-5 and TRBJ2-7, is DAGVTQSPTHLIKTRGQQVTLRCSPISGHKSVSWYQQVLGQGPQFIFQYYEKEERGRGNFPDRFSARQFPNYSSELNVNALLLGDSALYLCASSSGLAVGIYEQYFGPGTRLTVT.

The V and J genes are TRBV7-3 and TRBJ2-1, with 12 bases fitting TRBD2. Germline V gene data show CDR1 as SGHTA and CDR2 as FQGTGA. The J segment lost 10 bases and the V segment lost 3 bases, leaving 4 bases of the junction unmatched. The CDR3 loop spans 14 amino acids. CDR3 amino acids: CASSLRLAGGEQFF. In DNA form, the CDR3 reads TGTGCCAGCAGCTTGAGGCTAGCGGGAGGGGAGCAGTTCTTC.

The CDR3 nucleotides are TGTGCCAGCAGCCAGGGCGGTTTGTCTAATTCACCCCTCCACTTT. Protein sequence: CASSQGGLSNSPLHF. This chain connects TRBV7-3 to TRBJ1-6, with a tentative D call TRBD1 (5 bases). Deletions cut 5 bases from V and 6 bases from J, with 14 bases between. CDR1 and CDR2 from the germline V gene are SGHTA and FQGTGA. The CDR3 length is 15 residues.

The chain couples TRBV19 to TRBJ2-7; 9 bases align to TRBD1. The end of the DNA fits TRBJ2-1 better, so the J call may be wrong. Germline lookup yields CDR1 LNHDA and CDR2 SQIVND (reference sequence). The CDR3 runs 13 residues. CDR3 residues: CASRRTGDDEQFF. The CDR3 region has the DNA TGTGCCAGTAGGAGGACAGGGGATGATGAGCAGTTCTTC.

The chain is built from TRBV28 and TRBJ1-2; TRBD1 matches 7 bases. This CDR3 contains 12 residues. The germline gives CDR1 MDHEN, CDR2 SYDVKM. V lost 5 bases and J lost 8; bases outside the gene matches: 5. As DNA, the CDR3 is TGTGCCAGCAGTCCCTGGACAGGCGGCTACACCTTC. Its translation: CASSPWTGGYTF.

V usage is TRBV7-9 and J usage is TRBJ2-3; 7 positions match TRBD1. V lost 0 bases, J lost 2 bases, and 5 bases stayed unmatched. There are 16 residues in the CDR3. The V gene's germline CDR1 is SEHNR and CDR2 FQNEAQ (reference sequence). CDR3 sequence: CASSLARQGFTDTQYF. In DNA, the CDR3 is TGTGCCAGCAGCTTAGCCCGACAGGGATTCACAGATACGCAGTATTTT.

The genes are TRBV5-1 and TRBJ1-1; 9 bases are shared with TRBD1. The CDR3 spans 13 residues. The ends lost 7 bases at V and 5 bases at J; junction bases unmatched: 6. Germline assignment: CDR1 SGHRS and CDR2 YFSETQ. The CDR3 reads CASSSGTGTEAFF. Written as DNA, the CDR3 is TGCGCCAGCTCCTCCGGGACAGGGACTGAAGCTTTCTTT.

The rearrangement joins TRBV27 to TRBJ2-7; D is perhaps TRBD1 (6 bases). V was trimmed by 0 bases and J by 5 bases, leaving 8 bases between them. The CDR3 runs to 13 residues. In germline, CDR1 is MNHEY, CDR2 SMNVEV (reference sequence). The CDR3 sequence: CASSLSGANEQYF. CDR3 DNA sequence: TGTGCCAGCAGTTTATCGGGGGCCAACGAGCAGTACTTC.

CDR3 loop: CASTPYPSGQHYEQYF. The CDR3 bases are TGTGCCAGCACCCCCTACCCTAGCGGACAACACTACGAGCAGTACTTC. The rearrangement links TRBV6-2 or TRBV6-3 to TRBJ2-7; 7 bases match TRBD2. V lost 7 bases, J lost 3 bases, and 15 bases stayed unmatched. The CDR3 extends over 16 amino acids. Looked up from germline, CDR1 is MNHEY and CDR2 is SVGEGT.

V and J are TRBV7-2 and TRBJ2-3; D unresolved. This CDR3 has 13 amino acids. Per germline, CDR1 SGHTA and CDR2 FQGNSA. V lost 7 bases, J lost 0 bases, and 8 bases lay in between. CDR3 residues: CASNIQSTDTQYF. The CDR3 DNA sequence: TGTGCCAGCAACATACAGAGCACAGATACGCAGTATTTT. Drawing the rest from reference TRBV7-2 and TRBJ2-3, the complete variable domain is GAGVSQSPSNKVTEKGKDVELRCDPISGHTALYWYRQSLGQGLEFLIYFQGNSAPDKSGLPSDRFSAERTGGSVSTLTIQRTQQEDSAVYLCASNIQSTDTQYFGPGTRLTVL.

The CDR3 loop reads CASSLLIYSEAFF. The DNA for the CDR3 is TGTGCCAGCAGCTTATTGATCTATTCCGAAGCTTTCTTT. The J gene is TRBJ1-1, the V gene TRBV7-2; no clear D gene. Germline V lookup: CDR1 SGHTA, CDR2 FQGNSA. The CDR3 extends over 13 amino acids. V lost 2 bases to trimming and J lost 8 bases, with 12 bases between them.

The chain couples TRBV4-1 to TRBJ2-7, with 9 bases matching TRBD2. Per the germline V gene, CDR1 is MGHRA and CDR2 is YSYEKL. The CDR3 has 16 residues. Trimming at V came to 0 bases and at J to 3 bases, leaving 6 bases not matched to a gene. The CDR3 spells CASSQDRVAGVYEQYF. The DNA for the CDR3 is TGCGCCAGCAGCCAAGATCGGGTAGCGGGAGTCTACGAGCAGTACTTC.

The chain couples TRBV4-1 to TRBJ2-3, with TRBD1 as a possible D gene (6 bases). V was cut by 1 base and J by 1 base, with 12 bases left in between. Germline CDR1 and CDR2: MGHRA and YSYEKL. The length of the CDR3 is 16 residues. The CDR3 loop is CASSQGGRGGTDTQYF. In DNA form, the CDR3 reads TGCGCCAGCAGCCAAGGGGGCAGGGGTGGCACAGATACGCAGTATTTT.

The rearrangement links TRBV6-5 to TRBJ1-1, with D perhaps matching TRBD1 (6 bases). V lost 6 bases and J lost 4, with 12 bases in between. CDR1 and CDR2 from the germline V gene are MNHEY and SVGAGI. This CDR3 spans 13 amino acids. The CDR3 loop is CASSQGLGTEAFF. Here the CDR3 DNA reads TGTGCCAGCAGCCAGGGGCTAGGCACTGAAGCTTTCTTT.

The chain uses TRBV5-1 and TRBJ1-3; possibly TRBD1 for D (6 bases). Germline-derived CDR1 and CDR2 are SGHRS and YFSETQ. This CDR3 is 14 amino acids long. Trimming pared 2 bases from V and 4 bases from J, leaving 10 bases between. CDR3 sequence (DNA): TGCGCCAGCAGCTTATCAGGGGACGGAAACACCATATATTTT. Translating it yields CASSLSGDGNTIYF.

The rearrangement joins TRBV27 to TRBJ2-1, with 14 bases matching TRBD2. The CDR3 runs to 20 residues. Germline V gives CDR1 MNHEY, CDR2 SMNVEV (reference sequence). J was trimmed by 0 bases and V by 1 base; bases with no gene match: 8. CDR3 loop: CASSLYGRGTSGSSYNEQFF. CDR3 sequence (DNA): TGTGCCAGCAGTTTATACGGCAGGGGGACTAGCGGGAGCTCCTACAATGAGCAGTTCTTC.

The J gene is TRBJ2-1, the V gene TRBV19; 12 positions match TRBD2. The CDR3 length is 16 residues. With V trimmed by 5 bases and J by 4 bases, 6 bases remained unmatched. Germline V gene sequence: CDR1 LNHDA, CDR2 SQIVND (reference sequence). CDR3 in DNA: TGTGCCAGTAGTGTCCCCACTAGCGGGAGGTACAATGAGCAGTTCTTC. This codes for CASSVPTSGRYNEQFF.

This clone appeared a few times. The rearrangement links TRBV28 to TRBJ2-7; 9 bases are shared with TRBD1. Unmatched junction bases numbered 3, after V lost 6 bases and J lost 3 bases. The germline CDR1 and CDR2 sequences are MDHEN and SYDVKM. This CDR3 comprises 13 residues. The CDR3 is CASRRQGVYEQYF. CDR3 nucleotide sequence: TGTGCCAGCAGACGACAGGGGGTCTACGAGCAGTACTTC. Drawing the rest from reference TRBV28 and TRBJ2-7, the complete variable domain is DVKVTQSSRYLVKRTGEKVFLECVQDMDHENMFWYRQDPGLGLRLIYFSYDVKMKEKGDIPEGYSVSREKKERFSLILESASTNQTSMYLCASRRQGVYEQYFGPGTRLTVT.